These T cell receptor beta chains were read from a single sample in a study of T cells in Graves' hyperthyroidism and ophthalmopathy. TCRdb reanalysed the multiplex PCR reads using MiXCR and keeps one entry per CDR3 protein. This sample has some 510,000 distinct CDR3 sequences; under 25% occur once, and the top ten carry about 26%. The sample comprised blood. All receptors derive from a man younger than 30 with Graves' hyperthyroidism. CDR3s leave out the opening cysteine and the closing phenylalanine or tryptophan.

v_gene	j_gene	CDR3aa
TRBV28	TRBJ2-7	ASSSPRLAGGRYEQY
TRBV7-4	TRBJ1-5	ASSFQDQPQH
TRBV20-1	TRBJ1-1	SARDFLLGDTEAF
TRBV24-1	TRBJ2-2	ATSDGAGSISGELF
TRBV5-1	TRBJ1-5	ASSPGDRGPYNQPQH
TRBV27	TRBJ2-7	ASSFERSSYEQY
TRBV7-8	TRBJ2-5	ASSSSGGMEETQY
TRBV12-3/TRBV12-4	TRBJ2-5	ASSLTAETQY
TRBV6-2/TRBV6-3	TRBJ1-2	ASSYSKSPTRDNYNYGYT
TRBV27	TRBJ1-2	ASGRQGLPNYGYT
TRBV29-1	TRBJ2-5	SVGQNKETQY
TRBV4-1	TRBJ1-1	ASSQDGMLLDTEAF
TRBV13	TRBJ1-2	ASSPAGNGYT
TRBV7-3	TRBJ2-5	ASSLFGGGVETQY
TRBV4-1	TRBJ1-3	ASSQLQFSGNTIY
TRBV6-1	TRBJ2-5	ASSVSSGGVTIQETQY
TRBV5-1	TRBJ2-7	ASSGGTGGASGYEQY
TRBV19	TRBJ1-1	ATTPFLNTEAF